This section outlines one T cell receptor beta chain sequence together with its context. These data belong to a study of OX40 agonist ivuxolimab in advanced cancers. Study overall: Partial response was recorded in three patients: one hepatocellular carcinoma and two cutaneous melanoma cases.

Clones were read by immunoSEQ multiplex PCR, and TCRdb kept only the in-frame ones, dropping some. Among tens of thousands of clones listed, around 90% were seen once. Samples were taken at baseline and on day 1 of cycles 4 and 7. Germline CDR1 and CDR2: MGHRA and YSYEKL. Trimming cost V 1 base and J 3 bases, with 9 bases left between them. The CDR3 runs 15 residues. The chain employs TRBV4-1 and TRBJ2-2, with unresolved D. Sample: CD4+ or CD8+ T cells sorted from blood, taken in a trial of the OX40 agonist ivuxolimab. The clonotype was recovered from an adult with an advanced solid tumor such as melanoma, head and neck, liver or kidney cancer. The CDR3 loop reads CASSQGALHTGELFF. CDR3 bases: TGCGCCAGCAGCCAAGGAGCTCTTCACACCGGGGAGCTGTTTTTT.